This T cell receptor beta chain derives from a study of blood T cells in healthy people across ages. Across the study: The template switching approach captured approximately one barcoded beta molecule for every two T cells. Study-wide findings and caveats: Versus aged donors, long-lived donors had higher diversity and more naive CD4+ cells. A roughly linear age-dependent decrease characterized TCR beta diversity per million T cells.

The V gene lost 7 bases and the J gene lost 4 bases, with 17 bases spanning the gap. The CDR3 is 15 residues long. Germline lookup yields CDR1 SEHNR and CDR2 FQNEAQ (reference sequence). Every participating donor contributed 7.5 to 10 milliliters of peripheral blood through a draw. A sample-barcoded 5' primer and a J-beta primer mix were used in a second PCR of about 6 to 12 cycles. TCRdb itself ran the 5' RACE reads through MiXCR, one entry per CDR3 protein. Of over 1,200,000 distinct CDR3 sequences in the sample, 59% are singletons; the top ten hold 5% to 7%. Details on this clonotype: The antigen remains unidentified.

This TCR was recovered from a man aged 18 to 30 in good health. Material for sequencing was blood. The chain combines TRBV7-9 with TRBJ2-1; D could derive from TRBD1 or TRBD2 (6 bases each). CDR3 bases: TGTGCCAGCACCGCGGCCGGGGGCGGATACAATGAGCAGTTCTTC. This gives the protein CASTAAGGGYNEQFF.